A selection of T cell receptor beta chains follows, all from one sample in a study of human T cells and chemical hapten exposure. From the RACE reads, TCRdb called clonotypes with MiXCR, one entry per CDR3 protein. The repertoire consists of about 380,000 distinct CDR3 sequences, with 5% to 6.5% occurring once and the leading ten covering 2.5% to 3%. The source material was whole blood, sampled in connection with sensitization to the hapten diphenylcyclopropenone (DPC). The source is a woman aged 50 to 60 with alopecia areata. Some clones in this sample may be carry-over from other donors' samples. Both conserved end residues are part of each CDR3. A D gene is named only where the DNA matches it firmly. Clone size is shown for a subset of rows, as once, few, many or a class of expanded clone.

TRBJ1-1 | TRBV7-8 | 17 | NA | NA | CASSPRREREGYTEAFF | TGTGCCAGCAGCCCTCGGCGGGAAAGGGAAGGGTACACTGAAGCTTTCTTT
TRBJ1-1 | TRBV4-3 | 15 | NA | few | CASSQVGIQNTEAFF | TGCGCCAGCAGCCAAGTAGGAATACAGAACACTGAAGCTTTCTTT
TRBJ2-7 | TRBV5-1 | 18 | NA | NA | CASSLRRGLVTKDYEQYF | TGCGCCAGCAGCTTGAGGCGGGGGCTGGTTACTAAAGACTACGAGCAGTACTTC
TRBJ2-1 | TRBV5-1 | 13 | NA | many | CASSQDLYNEQFF | TGCGCCAGCAGCCAGGACTTGTACAATGAGCAGTTCTTC
TRBJ1-1 | TRBV5-8 | 14 | TRBD1 | few | CASSFTGVNTEAFF | TGTGCCAGCAGCTTTACAGGGGTGAACACTGAAGCTTTCTTT
TRBJ2-7 | TRBV12-3/TRBV12-4 | 11 | NA | many | CASSFGGEQYF | TGTGCCAGCAGTTTCGGGGGCGAGCAGTACTTC
TRBJ1-1 | TRBV12-3/TRBV12-4 | 15 | NA | many | CASSPWGGRGTEAFF | TGTGCCAGCAGTCCTTGGGGGGGGCGGGGAACTGAAGCTTTCTTT
TRBJ1-1 | TRBV27 | 13 | NA | many | CASSLTTDTEAFF | TGTGCCAGCAGTTTAACGACAGACACTGAAGCTTTCTTT
TRBJ2-3 | TRBV20-1 | 16 | TRBD2 | NA | CSARSSGGFSTDTQYF | TGCAGTGCTAGGTCTAGCGGGGGGTTTAGCACAGATACGCAGTATTTT
TRBJ1-1 | TRBV12-3/TRBV12-4 | 14 | TRBD1 | few | CASSLGDRVTEAFF | TGTGCCAGCAGTTTAGGGGACAGGGTCACTGAAGCTTTCTTT